This T cell receptor (beta chain) appears in the sequencing data of a study of neurological immune-mediated disorders. Each CDR3 protein is one row after TCRdb ran MiXCR on the 5' RACE reads. The profile shows approximately 19,000 distinct CDR3 sequences, about 16% of them singletons. Looked up from germline, CDR1 is SEHNR and CDR2 is FQNEAQ (reference sequence). V was trimmed by 2 bases and J by 2 bases, leaving 13 bases between them. The CDR3 length is 15 residues. The clonotype was recovered from a female donor with HTLV-1-associated myelopathy (HAM/TSP). This chain joins TRBV7-9 and TRBJ2-7; D not certain. The sequenced material came from PBMCs. The CDR3 DNA follows: TGTGCCAGCAGCTTAATAGGAATATTCGCCTACGAGCAGTACTTC. It codes for CASSLIGIFAYEQYF.